What follows are 27 T cell receptor beta chains derived from one specimen sequenced in a study of cytomegalovirus exposure and HLA in healthy donors. 60 Vbeta and 13 Jbeta primers were used in PCR. Measured with immunoSEQ multiplex PCR; TCRdb has only the in-frame clones, and not every one. Of under 150,000 clones listed, roughly 84% are singletons. The sequencing sample was made of PBMCs. Receptors were obtained from a boy between 5 and 17 years old in good health and CMV-seronegative.

V usage is TRBV9 and J usage is TRBJ2-1; the D gene is possibly TRBD2 (5 bases). Trimming took off 3 bases at V and 4 bases at J, with 8 bases between the two ends. The CDR3 sequence is 13 residues long. The germline V gene encodes CDR1 SGDLS and CDR2 YYNGEE. This chain's CDR3 is CASSASTYNEQFF. The CDR3 DNA reads as TGTGCCAGCAGCGCTAGCACTTACAATGAGCAGTTCTTC.

The sample holds one count of this clone. The V gene is TRBV5-6, the J gene TRBJ2-7, with a weak D call TRBD1 (6 bases). CDR3 length equals 15 residues. Germline loops: CDR1 SGHDT, CDR2 YYEEEE. V lost 4 bases and J 7 bases, leaving 21 bases between the germline ends. The CDR3 DNA reads TGTGCCAGCAGCAACAGGGTTTTCGGTGTTACGGAGCAGTACTTC. Translated: CASSNRVFGVTEQYF.

The CDR3 here is CASSPRLAGGFYTDTQYF. The CDR3 nucleotides read TGTGCCAGTAGTCCCCGACTAGCGGGGGGGTTCTATACAGATACGCAGTATTTT. The rearrangement links TRBV19 to TRBJ2-3, with 14 bases aligning to TRBD2. This CDR3 has 18 residues. Trimming cost V 5 bases and J 3 bases; bases outside gene matches: 10. Germline V gene sequence: CDR1 LNHDA, CDR2 SQIVND (reference sequence).

The rearrangement joins TRBV30 to TRBJ2-2; 7 bases fit TRBD1. Germline V gives CDR1 GTSNPN, CDR2 SVGIG (reference sequence). Germline trimming cut 6 bases from V and 1 base from J; bases unmatched to any gene: 2. This CDR3 is built from 13 residues. The CDR3 is CACQGVNTGELFF. The CDR3 DNA sequence: TGTGCCTGCCAGGGGGTGAACACCGGGGAGCTGTTTTTT. Using reference TRBV30 and TRBJ2-2 for the parts outside the CDR3, the full variable domain is SQTIHQWPATLVQPVGSPLSLECTVEGTSNPNLYWYRQAAGRGLQLLFYSVGIGQISSEVPQNLSASRPQDRQFILSSKKLLLSDSGFYLCACQGVNTGELFFGEGSRLTVL.

V and J are TRBV6-5 and TRBJ2-7, with TRBD2 identical over 8 bases. Trimming took 4 bases from V and 9 from J; bases not matched to a gene: 8. The CDR3 runs 13 residues. Germline assignment: CDR1 MNHEY and CDR2 SVGAGI. CDR3 sequence: CASSSGTRGWQYF. The CDR3 DNA follows: TGTGCCAGCAGTTCCGGGACTAGGGGTTGGCAGTACTTC.

This clone was counted only a few times. The chain carries TRBV7-2 and TRBJ1-2; D might be TRBD1 (5 bases). This CDR3 region has 12 residues. Germline V gene lookup returns CDR1 SGHTA and CDR2 FQGNSA. The ends were cut back, 5 bases at V and 4 bases at J, with 8 bases in the middle. CDR3 loop: CASSPDSYGYTF. The CDR3 DNA is TGTGCCAGCAGCCCCGACAGCTATGGCTACACCTTC.

This clone was recorded only once. The chain is built from TRBV25-1 and TRBJ2-7; D may be TRBD1 (8 bases). The CDR3 totals 17 residues. Trimming stripped 6 bases from V and 1 base from J, with 22 bases between. Looked up from germline, CDR1 is MGHDK and CDR2 is SYGVNS. The CDR3 bases are TGTGCCAGCAGGGGGGGGGACAGGAGACCTAAGTCCTACGAGCAGTACTTC. This codes for CASRGGDRRPKSYEQYF.

The genes are TRBV9 and TRBJ1-1; D gene ambiguous. The CDR3 length is 13 residues. Trimming left V 1 base short and J 3 bases short, with 7 bases between. Germline lookup yields CDR1 SGDLS and CDR2 YYNGEE. The CDR3 is CASSVHGDTEAFF. CDR3 DNA sequence: TGTGCCAGCAGCGTACATGGAGACACTGAAGCTTTCTTT.

The chain links TRBV7-9 to TRBJ2-1; a possible D gene is TRBD2 (5 bases). The CDR3 runs 13 residues. CDR1 SEHNR and CDR2 FQNEAQ come from the germline V gene (reference sequence). The V and J ends lost 6 bases and 0 bases respectively, with 6 bases between them. As DNA, the CDR3 is TGTGCCAGCAGTGGGAGCTCCTACAATGAGCAGTTCTTC. Translating gives CASSGSSYNEQFF.

This clone has only a few counts. The chain recombines TRBV30 with TRBJ1-1; possible D gene TRBD1, 6 bases. Germline V gene lookup returns CDR1 GTSNPN and CDR2 SVGIG (reference sequence). The CDR3 consists of 13 residues. Deletions cut 7 bases from V and 1 base from J, with 13 bases between. The CDR3 DNA reads as TGTGCCTCGGTTGGACAGTCGAACACTGAAGCTTTCTTT. It encodes CASVGQSNTEAFF.

Comments on this clone: This specimen includes other DNA sequences encoding the same CDR3. J is TRBJ1-2 and V is TRBV6-1; TRBD1 matches 8 bases. The germline V gene encodes CDR1 MNHNS and CDR2 SASEGT. This CDR3 is built from 13 residues. V dropped 2 bases and J dropped 4; count of bases not matched to a gene: 0. Written as DNA, the CDR3 is TGTGCCAGCAGTGAAACAGGGGGCTATGGCTACACCTTC. This translates into CASSETGGYGYTF.

This clone was detected only a few times. The chain uses TRBV5-1 and TRBJ1-5, with TRBD1 identical over 7 bases. CDR3 size: 15 residues. CDR1 SGHRS and CDR2 YFSETQ come from the germline V gene. J was trimmed by 0 bases and V by 6 bases; bases with no gene match: 6. CDR3 sequence reads: CASKPTGNSNQPQHF. The CDR3 DNA reads TGCGCCAGCAAGCCGACAGGGAATAGCAATCAGCCCCAGCATTTT. The variable domain in full, completed from reference TRBV5-1 and TRBJ1-5, reads KAGVTQTPRYLIKTRGQQVTLSCSPISGHRSVSWYQQTPGQGLQFLFEYFSETQRNKGNFPGRFSGRQFSNSRSEMNVSTLELGDSALYLCASKPTGNSNQPQHFGDGTRLSIL.

This clone was picked up a small number of times. The chain recombines TRBV6-5 with TRBJ1-3; a possible D gene is TRBD1 (5 bases). V lost 6 bases, J lost 0 bases, and 9 bases lay in between. CDR1 and CDR2 from the germline V gene are MNHEY and SVGAGI. The length of the CDR3 is 14 residues. Written as DNA, the CDR3 is TGTGCCAGCAGGACAGACCTCTCTGGAAACACCATATATTTT. Translating it yields CASRTDLSGNTIYF.

V is TRBV30 and J is TRBJ2-5, with a possible D match to TRBD1 (6 bases). The CDR3 has 15 residues. Trimming took off 1 base at V and 3 bases at J, with 15 bases between the two ends. Germline V CDR1 and CDR2: GTSNPN, SVGIG (reference sequence). The CDR3 coding sequence is TGTGCCTGGAGTGGGGCAGGGGCCGTGGAAGAGACCCAGTACTTC. Translation: CAWSGAGAVEETQYF. The whole variable domain, remainder taken from reference TRBV30 and TRBJ2-5, is SQTIHQWPATLVQPVGSPLSLECTVEGTSNPNLYWYRQAAGRGLQLLFYSVGIGQISSEVPQNLSASRPQDRQFILSSKKLLLSDSGFYLCAWSGAGAVEETQYFGPGTRLLVL.

The chain's CDR3 is CAWNDPGTSGRPGETQYF. CDR3 DNA: TGTGCCTGGAACGACCCCGGGACTAGCGGGAGGCCAGGAGAGACCCAGTACTTC. The chain uses TRBV30 and TRBJ2-5; 15 bases agree with TRBD2. From germline, CDR1 is GTSNPN and CDR2 SVGIG (reference sequence). CDR3 length equals 18 residues. The ends lost 4 bases at V and 4 bases at J; junction bases unmatched: 13.

The V gene is TRBV9, the J gene TRBJ2-1, with TRBD2 matching over 8 bases. The junction had 13 bases not matched to a gene; V was cut back by 4 bases and J by 4 bases. The CDR3 spans 17 residues. The V gene's germline CDR1 is SGDLS and CDR2 YYNGEE. The CDR3 DNA reads TGTGCCAGCAGCATCGCACCCTCTAGCGGGTCTTACAATGAGCAGTTCTTC. This codes for CASSIAPSSGSYNEQFF. Using reference TRBV9 and TRBJ2-1 for the parts outside the CDR3, the full variable domain is DSGVTQTPKHLITATGQRVTLRCSPRSGDLSVYWYQQSLDQGLQFLIQYYNGEERAKGNILERFSAQQFPDLHSELNLSSLELGDSALYFCASSIAPSSGSYNEQFFGPGTRLTVL.

Here the CDR3 DNA reads TGTGCCAGCAGTGCGGGACTAGCGGGATCAGGACGCAAGACAGATACGCAGTATTTT. Its protein product is CASSAGLAGSGRKTDTQYF. The chain combines TRBV6-1 with TRBJ2-3, with TRBD2 matching 13 bases. Germline V CDR1 and CDR2: MNHNS, SASEGT. CDR3 size: 19 residues. The V segment lost 4 bases and the J segment 3 bases; nucleotides outside the gene matches: 13.

The genes are TRBV29-1 and TRBJ2-7, with 11 nucleotides matching TRBD2. The trim removed 4 bases at V and 7 bases at J, leaving 15 bases unmatched. Germline V gene sequence: CDR1 SQVTM, CDR2 ANQGSEA. This CDR3 region has 16 residues. The CDR3 nucleotides are TGCAGCGTTGCCCCTTCCCTGACTAGCGGGACGAGTGAGCAGTACTTC. Protein product: CSVAPSLTSGTSEQYF.

With regard to this clone: Other DNA variants within this sample encode the same CDR3. J is TRBJ2-7 and V is TRBV7-9; perhaps TRBD2 as D (6 bases). There are 14 residues in the CDR3. Germline CDR1 and CDR2: SEHNR and FQNEAQ (reference sequence). Trimming stripped 5 bases from V and 2 bases from J, with 13 bases between. The CDR3 nucleotides read TGTGCCAGCAGCCCAGGGACTGGGGCCTACGAGCAGTACTTC. Translated, it gives CASSPGTGAYEQYF.

The chain carries TRBV6-5 and TRBJ2-5, with D uncertain. The germline V and J ends were trimmed by 0 bases and 5 bases, with 13 bases remaining between them. This CDR3 is built from 15 residues. Germline CDR1 MNHEY, CDR2 SVGAGI. CDR3 DNA: TGTGCCAGCAGTTACTCCCCCACGCCGAGGGAGACCCAGTACTTC. Encoded protein: CASSYSPTPRETQYF.

A single count supports this clone. The chain is built from TRBV6-1 and TRBJ1-2; D not resolved. Looked up from germline, CDR1 is MNHNS and CDR2 is SASEGT. The CDR3 has 13 amino acids. Trimming left V 1 base short and J 10 bases short, with 13 bases between. The CDR3 DNA reads TGTGCCAGCAGTGAAGATGTACACACCACCTACACCTTC. Amino acids: CASSEDVHTTYTF.

The CDR3 nucleotides are TGTGCCAGCAGCACCTTGACAGATAACTATGGCTACACCTTC. As protein: CASSTLTDNYGYTF. The chain couples TRBV7-9 to TRBJ1-2; perhaps TRBD1 as D (5 bases). The V and J ends lost 5 bases and 1 base respectively, with 11 bases between them. From germline, CDR1 is SEHNR and CDR2 FQNEAQ (reference sequence). CDR3 length equals 14 residues.

The chain is built from TRBV29-1 and TRBJ1-2, with 9 bases matching TRBD1. V was pared by 6 bases and J by 4 bases, with 9 bases of the junction left unmatched. The CDR3 has 14 residues. Germline assignment: CDR1 SQVTM and CDR2 ANQGSEA. The CDR3 nucleotides read TGCAGCGTGCCCTCCGGACAGGGGATCTATGGCTACACCTTC. Translation gives CSVPSGQGIYGYTF.

The genes are TRBV4-1 and TRBJ2-7; no reliable D call. From germline, CDR1 is MGHRA and CDR2 YSYEKL. Trimming pared 3 bases from V and 2 bases from J, leaving 11 bases between. The CDR3 has 14 amino acids. CDR3 amino acids: CASSHRPRAYEQYF. The CDR3 DNA follows: TGCGCCAGCAGCCACAGACCTCGGGCCTACGAGCAGTACTTC.

The chain combines TRBV14 with TRBJ2-1; TRBD2 aligns across 11 bases. J was trimmed by 7 bases and V by 0 bases; bases with no gene match: 2. CDR1 and CDR2 (germline): SGHDN, FVKESK. The CDR3 runs 15 residues. The CDR3 spells CASSQELAGANEQFF. DNA of the CDR3: TGTGCCAGCAGCCAAGAACTAGCGGGAGCTAATGAGCAGTTCTTC.

The rearrangement joins TRBV29-1 to TRBJ1-1; TRBD1 matches at 8 bases. This CDR3 spans 14 amino acids. Germline CDR1 reads SQVTM; CDR2 reads ANQGSEA. Losses at the gene ends were 7 bases for V and 4 bases for J; bases not matched to a gene: 11. CDR3 sequence: CSAWGQAKGTEAFF. CDR3 coding DNA: TGCAGCGCCTGGGGACAGGCGAAGGGCACTGAAGCTTTCTTT.

The DNA for the CDR3 is TGCAGCGTTGCATCGGTGCAGGGTGTCGCTGAAGCTTTCTTT. Its protein is CSVASVQGVAEAFF. The chain is built from TRBV29-1 and TRBJ1-1, with TRBD1 as a possible D gene (5 bases). The CDR3 sequence is 14 residues long. The ends were cut back, 4 bases at V and 6 bases at J, with 18 bases in the middle. CDR1 is SQVTM and CDR2 is ANQGSEA in the germline V gene.